Listed below are T cell receptor beta chains from one sample, sequenced in a study of OX40 agonist ivuxolimab in advanced cancers. TCRdb's copy holds only in-frame clones and misses some; the assay was immunoSEQ multiplex PCR. This table has 87,000 or so clones, more than 75% appearing once. The source was CD4+ or CD8+ T cells sorted from blood, collected in a trial of the OX40 agonist ivuxolimab. The receptor set was obtained from an adult with an advanced solid tumor such as melanoma, head and neck, liver or kidney cancer. The CDR3 runs from the conserved cysteine through the conserved F or W. The D gene is left open where the match is weak. Not every row has a clone size; where given, it reads once, few, many or a size class.

>TRBJ2-3|15|-|TRBV6-6|-
TGTGCCAGCAGACACCCCGGCGAACCCACAGATACGCAGTATTTT
CASRHPGEPTDTQYF
>TRBJ1-2|15|-|TRBV19|TRBD1
TGTGCCAGTAGTATAGATCCCGAAACAGGGGATGGCTACACCTTC
CASSIDPETGDGYTF
>TRBJ2-7|14|-|TRBV7-2|-
TGTGCCAGCAGCCCCAGCGGCCACTCCTACGAGCAGTACTTC
CASSPSGHSYEQYF
>TRBJ2-1|14|-|TRBV28|-
TGTGCCAGCAGTTTCCAGCGGGTGTACAATGAGCAGTTCTTC
CASSFQRVYNEQFF
>TRBJ2-7|17|-|TRBV7-2|TRBD2
TGTGCCAGCAGCTTAGCGGGCGGGAGATTAAGTAGCTACGAGCAGTACTTC
CASSLAGGRLSSYEQYF
>TRBJ2-2|13|-|TRBV7-3|-
TGTGCCAGCAGCTTAAGCCGGACCGGGGAGCTGTTTTTT
CASSLSRTGELFF
>TRBJ1-5|13|once|TRBV5-5|-
TGTGCCAGCAGCCGGGACCTCAATCAGCCCCAGCATTTT
CASSRDLNQPQHF
>TRBJ2-1|14|-|TRBV11-2|-
TGTGCCAGCAGCTTAGATAGGAGGGTCGATGAGCAGTTCTTC
CASSLDRRVDEQFF
>TRBJ2-3|15|-|TRBV2|TRBD2
TGTGCCAGCAGTCCTAGCGGACTTAGCACAGATACGCAGTATTTT
CASSPSGLSTDTQYF
>TRBJ2-1|13|-|TRBV5-6|-
TGTGCCAGCAGCTTGAGTCCGGGCGATGAGCAGTTCTTC
CASSLSPGDEQFF
>TRBJ2-3|14|-|TRBV11-2|-
TGTGCCAGCAGCTTAGGCCCTAGCACAGATACGCAGTATTTT
CASSLGPSTDTQYF
>TRBJ2-7|11|-|TRBV7-9|TRBD1
TGTGCCAGCAGCCAACAGGGGGCGCAGTACTTC
CASSQQGAQYF
>TRBJ2-1|14|-|TRBV10-3|-
TGTGCCATCAGCCGGGACGGTACCTACAATGAGCAGTTCTTC
CAISRDGTYNEQFF
>TRBJ2-3|15|-|TRBV9|-
TGTGCCAGCAGCGTAGACGCAGGGAGCACAGATACGCAGTATTTT
CASSVDAGSTDTQYF